This TCR beta chain originates from a study of CD8 T cells in Susac syndrome. The RNA input was about 0.5 to 1 ug, and it was reverse transcribed with random hexamers. Each CDR3 protein gets one entry after TCRdb re-called the immunoSEQ multiplex PCR reads with MiXCR. The data show 130,000 to 150,000 distinct CDR3 sequences, with approximately 94% seen just once and about 0.08% held by the top ten. CD8+ and CD4+ T cells taken from blood had their TCR beta sequenced. Sequenced: CD4+ T cells from PBMCs. The receptor comes from a human donor with Susac syndrome.

CDR3 in amino acids: CSVSGLAGGPPSGELFF. The CDR3 nucleotides read TGCAGCGTTTCGGGACTAGCGGGAGGCCCCCCCAGCGGGGAGCTGTTTTTT. This chain joins TRBV29-1 and TRBJ2-2; 15 bases line up with TRBD2. The trim removed 5 bases at V and 7 bases at J, leaving 11 bases unmatched. This CDR3 region has 17 residues. Germline V gives CDR1 SQVTM, CDR2 ANQGSEA.